The rows below give T cell receptor beta chains drawn from one sample of a study of blood T cell repertoires in COVID-19. Profiled with immunoSEQ multiplex PCR; TCRdb holds only in-frame clones, not every one. The sample has over 50,000 clones, 80% to 90% seen once. Material for sequencing was peripheral blood. All receptors come from a man older than 75 with acute or convalescent COVID-19. CDR3s include the opening cysteine and the closing phenylalanine or tryptophan. Each record gives: D gene, J gene, clone size, V gene, CDR3 DNA, CDR3 protein. The D gene is left open where the match is weak. A row's size may be missing; if present it is once, few, many or a size class.

>TRBD1|TRBJ1-5|NA|TRBV3-1/TRBV3-2
TGTGCCAGCAGCCAGACAGGGGTTATGAATCAGCCCCAGCATTTT
CASSQTGVMNQPQHF
>TRBD1|TRBJ2-1|few|TRBV27
TGTGCCAGCAGTTATCGCCACAGGGGGCCTGAGCAGTTCTTC
CASSYRHRGPEQFF
>NA|TRBJ2-7|NA|TRBV14
TGTGCCAGCAGCCAGACAGGTATACAGTACTTC
CASSQTGIQYF
>TRBD2|TRBJ2-7|NA|TRBV5-6
TGTGCCAGCAGCTTGTTTCTAGCGGGGGGGCCATCGAAAGAGCAGTACTTC
CASSLFLAGGPSKEQYF
>NA|TRBJ1-6|once|TRBV5-4
TGTGCCAGCAGCTCTTCCGGGACAAAATCGAAATCACCCCTCCACTTT
CASSSSGTKSKSPLHF
>NA|TRBJ1-6|once|TRBV4-3
TGCGCCAGCAGCCAAGAGGCCAGGAATTCACCCCTCCACTTT
CASSQEARNSPLHF
>NA|TRBJ1-3|NA|TRBV9
TGTGCCAGCAGCGTAGGCGGGGGGACAACACACTCTGGAAACACCATATATTTT
CASSVGGGTTHSGNTIYF
>TRBD1|TRBJ2-7|NA|TRBV6-5
TGTGCCAGCCGACAGGGCGTCGTATACGAGCAGTACTTC
CASRQGVVYEQYF
>TRBD1|TRBJ1-2|NA|TRBV7-3
TGTGCCAGCAGCGCAACAGGGGACCCGGGGGGCTACACCTTC
CASSATGDPGGYTF
>TRBD1|TRBJ2-2|NA|TRBV5-4
TGTGCCAGCAGGCGTACAACAGGGGGAACCGGGGAGCTGTTTTTT
CASRRTTGGTGELFF
>TRBD1|TRBJ2-6|NA|TRBV19
TGTGCCAGTAGTATAGGCAGGGGGCGTTCTGGGGCCAACGTCCTGACTTTC
CASSIGRGRSGANVLTF
>TRBD1|TRBJ1-6|NA|TRBV2
TGTGCCAGCAGTGTGGGACAGGTCAATAATTCACCCCTCCACTTT
CASSVGQVNNSPLHF
>NA|TRBJ2-3|NA|TRBV13
TGTGCCAGCAGCCATCTCAACGGGGGCACAGATACGCAGTATTTT
CASSHLNGGTDTQYF
>NA|TRBJ1-1|NA|TRBV2
TGTGCCAGCAGGGAAAGCAGGGTTGGCGGCACTGAAGCTTTCTTT
CASRESRVGGTEAFF
>NA|TRBJ2-7|NA|TRBV27
TGTGCCAGCAGTCCTACCGGGACATCAATAAGCTACGAGCAGTACTTC
CASSPTGTSISYEQYF
>NA|TRBJ1-2|once|TRBV5-5
TGTGCCAGCAGCTTAGGGGGTTCCCTTCGGGTCTATGGCTACACCTTC
CASSLGGSLRVYGYTF
>NA|TRBJ2-7|NA|TRBV10-1
TGCGCCAGCAGTGAGGGGGGACATTCCTACGAGCAGTACTTC
CASSEGGHSYEQYF
>TRBD2|TRBJ2-1|NA|TRBV5-1
TGCGCCAGCAGCTTGGAGGCGGGGGGGTCAAGCATTAGACCCAATGAGCAGTTCTTC
CASSLEAGGSSIRPNEQFF
>TRBD1|TRBJ2-3|NA|TRBV14
TGTGCCAGCAGCCCTAGACAGGGCAGCACAGATACGCAGTATTTT
CASSPRQGSTDTQYF
>TRBD1|TRBJ1-2|NA|TRBV12-3/TRBV12-4
TGTGCCAGCACCTTTAGGGCAGGGGGGCCGGGTGCCTTC
CASTFRAGGPGAF
>NA|TRBJ2-7|NA|TRBV7-2
TGTGCCAGCAGCTTAGCACCACAGGGTGCCTACGAGCAGTACTTC
CASSLAPQGAYEQYF
>TRBD1|TRBJ1-2|once|TRBV3-1/TRBV3-2
TGTGCCAGCAGCCAAACGGGACAGCCCCTGGCTGGCTACACCTTC
CASSQTGQPLAGYTF
>NA|TRBJ1-1|NA|TRBV20-1
TGCAGTGCTAGTCCGACTATTACTGCTGAAGCTTTCTTT
CSASPTITAEAFF
>NA|TRBJ1-4|NA|TRBV11-2
TGTGCCAGCAGCGCCCAGGCAGGAAAAAATGAAAAACTGTTTTTT
CASSAQAGKNEKLFF
>NA|TRBJ1-5|NA|TRBV6-1
TGTGCCAGCAGTGAAGGGGGGGTTCGCCAAATCGGAGCCCAGCATTTT
CASSEGGVRQIGAQHF
>NA|TRBJ1-6|NA|TRBV19
TGTGCCAGTAGTATACCAGGGTTAAATTCACCCCTCCACTTT
CASSIPGLNSPLHF